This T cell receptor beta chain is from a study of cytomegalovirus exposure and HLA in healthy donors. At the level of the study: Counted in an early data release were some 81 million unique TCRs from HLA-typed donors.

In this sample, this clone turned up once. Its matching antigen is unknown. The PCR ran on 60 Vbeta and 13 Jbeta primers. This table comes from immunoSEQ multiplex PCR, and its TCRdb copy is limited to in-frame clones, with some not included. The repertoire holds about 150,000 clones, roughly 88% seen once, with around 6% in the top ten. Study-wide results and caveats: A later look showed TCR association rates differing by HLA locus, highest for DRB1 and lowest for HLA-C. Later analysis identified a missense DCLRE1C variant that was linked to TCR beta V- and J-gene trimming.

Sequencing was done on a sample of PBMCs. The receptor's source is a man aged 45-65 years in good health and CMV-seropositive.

CDR3 protein: CASSRTSGGVGDNTDTQYF. In DNA form, the CDR3 reads TGTGCCAGCAGCAGGACTAGCGGGGGGGTAGGGGACAACACAGATACGCAGTATTTT. This rearrangement joins TRBV7-3 to TRBJ2-3, with 15 bases aligning to TRBD2. Germline CDR1 is SGHTA and CDR2 is FQGTGA. The CDR3 has 19 residues. V was clipped by 5 bases and J by 2 bases; unmatched bases: 11.